This TCR beta chain was obtained from a study of CXCR3-negative and CXCR3-positive naive CD8 T cells. Study-wide points: The study found that naive CXCR3-negative and CXCR3-positive cells shared TRBV-TRBJ usage, while memory cells differed. CXCR3 expression dropped partially after cryopreservation, and most assays relied on fresh PBMCs.

As regards this clonotype: The antigen is not known.

5' RACE that incorporated UMI labels was used to prepare the TRB cDNA libraries. With the 5' RACE reads reprocessed, TCRdb shows one record per CDR3 protein and no DNA. The table lists about 43,000 distinct CDR3 sequences. The CDR3 contains 17 residues. The receptor's source is a human donor in good health. Some clones in this sample may be carry-over from other donors' samples. The sample was memory CD8+ T cells from blood. The rearrangement uses TRBV6-7 and TRBJ2-2; the D gene TCRdb calls, TRBD2, cannot be checked with no DNA. TRBV6-7 carries the ORF label, with uncertain function. The CDR3 sequence: CASSWILAGGNTGELFF.